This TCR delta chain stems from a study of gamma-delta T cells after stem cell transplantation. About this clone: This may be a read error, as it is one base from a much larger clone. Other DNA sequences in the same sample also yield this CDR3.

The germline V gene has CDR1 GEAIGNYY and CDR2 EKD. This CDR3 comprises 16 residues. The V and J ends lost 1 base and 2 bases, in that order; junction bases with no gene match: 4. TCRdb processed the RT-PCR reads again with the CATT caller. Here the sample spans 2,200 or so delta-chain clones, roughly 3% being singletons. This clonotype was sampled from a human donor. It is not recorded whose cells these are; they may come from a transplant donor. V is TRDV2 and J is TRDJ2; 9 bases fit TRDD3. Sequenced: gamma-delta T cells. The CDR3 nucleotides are TGTGCCTGTGACACACTGGGGGACACCTTGACAGCACAACTCTTCTTT. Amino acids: CACDTLGDTLTAQLFF.